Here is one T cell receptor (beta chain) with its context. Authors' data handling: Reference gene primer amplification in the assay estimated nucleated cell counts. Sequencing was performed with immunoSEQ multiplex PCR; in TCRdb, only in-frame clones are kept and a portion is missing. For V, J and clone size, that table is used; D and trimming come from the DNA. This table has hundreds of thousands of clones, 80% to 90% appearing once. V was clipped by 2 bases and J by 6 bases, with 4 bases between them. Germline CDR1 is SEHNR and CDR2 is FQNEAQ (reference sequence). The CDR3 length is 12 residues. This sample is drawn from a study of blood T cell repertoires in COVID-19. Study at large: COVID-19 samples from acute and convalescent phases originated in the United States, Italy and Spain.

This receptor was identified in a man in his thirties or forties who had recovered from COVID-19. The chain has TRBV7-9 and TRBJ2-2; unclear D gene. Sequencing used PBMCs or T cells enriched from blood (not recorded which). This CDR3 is CASSLYSGELFF. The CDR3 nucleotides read TGTGCCAGCAGCTTATACTCCGGGGAGCTGTTTTTT.